This note documents a single T cell receptor beta chain sequence. The target antigen is unknown. These donors were members of the approximately 120-subject validation cohort, a group separate from the approximately 620-subject first cohort. This sample is drawn from a study of cytomegalovirus exposure and HLA in healthy donors. About the research overall: The roughly 120 validation repertoires, a later analysis reported, used the same platform as the approximately 730 repertoires from the first cohort. Study results and caveats: Subsequent analysis revealed that first-cohort TCR clusters tended to co-occur in the approximately 120 validation repertoires. Rarity characterized most TCR sequences, yet some public TCRs appeared in many donors.

The CDR3 has 12 amino acids. J lost 11 bases, V lost 4 bases, and 4 bases had no gene match. Germline V gene sequence: CDR1 MNHEY, CDR2 SVGAGI. TCRdb's copy holds only in-frame clones and misses some; the assay was immunoSEQ multiplex PCR. The sample includes some 340,000 clones, 87% of them seen just once. This sequence originates from a woman in her 30s in good health and CMV-seropositive. Specimen: PBMCs. J is TRBJ1-1 and V is TRBV6-5; 10 nucleotides match TRBD1. The CDR3 is CASSSTGGNAFF. The CDR3 DNA is TGTGCCAGCAGTTCGACAGGGGGCAATGCTTTCTTT.